This T cell receptor beta chain is drawn from a study of blood T cell repertoires in COVID-19. The V and J ends lost 3 bases and 8 bases respectively, with 19 bases between them. The V gene's germline CDR1 is SQVTM and CDR2 ANQGSEA. The CDR3 length is 14 residues. Assay used: immunoSEQ multiplex PCR; TCRdb lists only in-frame clones, some missing. This sample carries 85,000 to 100,000 clones, roughly 80% of them seen once, and the ten largest clones take 4.5% to 5.5%. Sequencing was carried out using peripheral blood. The receptor's source is a man at least 80 years old with COVID-19, enrolled during active disease. The rearrangement uses TRBV29-1 and TRBJ1-2; D is perhaps TRBD1 (6 bases). The CDR3 DNA follows: TGCAGCGTTGATGGGGCAGGGGCGCTTAAAGGCTACACCTTC. It codes for CSVDGAGALKGYTF.